These 9 T cell receptor beta chains originate from one sample sequenced in a study of technical replicates of blood from a handful of donors. Sequencing was performed with immunoSEQ multiplex PCR; in TCRdb, only in-frame clones are kept and a portion is missing. Among some 63,000 clones listed, 80% to 90% were seen once. The specimen sequenced was PBMCs. The receptors come from a human donor in good health. Some clones in this sample may be carry-over from other donors' samples.

This chain connects TRBV14 to TRBJ1-5; D is possibly TRBD1 (6 bases). The CDR3 extends over 13 amino acids. V lost 5 bases to trimming and J lost 6 bases, with 11 bases between them. Germline V gene data show CDR1 as SGHDN and CDR2 as FVKESK. For the CDR3, the DNA is TGTGCCAGCAGCGGGGGCCTGGGTCAGCCCCAGCATTTT. Its protein is CASSGGLGQPQHF.

V gene TRBV11-2 combines with J gene TRBJ2-2; 11 bases map to TRBD2. J lost 8 bases, V lost 4 bases, and 9 bases had no gene match. Germline loops: CDR1 SGHAT, CDR2 FQNNGV. CDR3 length equals 16 residues. For the CDR3, the DNA is TGTGCCAGCAGCTGGGGACTAGCGGTTCCCGGGGGGGAGCTGTTTTTT. It encodes CASSWGLAVPGGELFF.

The rearrangement uses TRBV5-1 and TRBJ2-2; 13 nucleotides match TRBD2. Germline loops: CDR1 SGHRS, CDR2 YFSETQ. The CDR3 runs 18 residues. V was clipped by 4 bases and J by 5 bases; unmatched bases: 11. The CDR3 sequence is CASSPNGLAGAGTGELFF. In DNA form, the CDR3 reads TGCGCCAGCAGCCCGAACGGACTAGCGGGGGCTGGTACCGGGGAGCTGTTTTTT.

This chain uses TRBV6-1 with TRBJ2-7, with a weak D call TRBD2 (5 bases). V dropped 2 bases and J dropped 7 bases, with 15 bases sitting between them. This CDR3 comprises 14 residues. CDR1 MNHNS and CDR2 SASEGT come from the germline V gene. The CDR3 is CASSEISGVWEQYF. DNA of the CDR3: TGTGCCAGCAGTGAAATTTCCGGGGTGTGGGAGCAGTACTTC.

This clone was counted only a few times. J is TRBJ1-1 and V is TRBV2; possibly TRBD1 for D (6 bases). This CDR3 has 14 amino acids. Trimming pared 3 bases from V and 1 base from J, leaving 9 bases between. In germline, CDR1 is SNHLY, CDR2 FYNNEI. CDR3 coding DNA: TGTGCCAGCAGTGAGAGGACAGCGAACACTGAAGCTTTCTTT. This sequence encodes CASSERTANTEAFF. Drawing the rest from reference TRBV2 and TRBJ1-1, the complete variable domain is EPEVTQTPSHQVTQMGQEVILRCVPISNHLYFYWYRQILGQKVEFLVSFYNNEISEKSEIFDDQFSVERPDGSNFTLKIRSTKLEDSAMYFCASSERTANTEAFFGQGTRLTVV.

This clone was counted once. The chain couples TRBV27 to TRBJ1-5, with 9 nucleotides matching TRBD1. This CDR3 is built from 17 residues. Trimming at V came to 6 bases and at J to 0 bases, leaving 9 bases not matched to a gene. The V gene's germline CDR1 is MNHEY and CDR2 SMNVEV (reference sequence). CDR3 coding DNA: TGTGCCAGCAGACCCGGGACAGGGTTTTATAGCAATCAGCCCCAGCATTTT. Its protein is CASRPGTGFYSNQPQHF.

The chain joins TRBV7-9 to TRBJ1-1; D may be TRBD1 (6 bases). Germline loops: CDR1 SEHNR, CDR2 FQNEAQ (reference sequence). V shed 5 bases and J shed 1 base, with 11 bases lying between them. This CDR3 region has 14 residues. In DNA form, the CDR3 reads TGTGCCAGCAGCCCCGGGACATCGAACACTGAAGCTTTCTTT. It yields the protein CASSPGTSNTEAFF.

The genes are TRBV7-9 and TRBJ2-6, with D possibly being TRBD1 (5 bases). Trimming took 3 bases from V and 2 from J, leaving 11 bases between them. Germline V gives CDR1 SEHNR, CDR2 FQNEAQ (reference sequence). The CDR3 extends over 16 amino acids. CDR3 DNA: TGTGCCAGCAGCTTGGGGTTAGGGGCTGGGGCCAACGTCCTGACTTTC. It is translated as CASSLGLGAGANVLTF.

This clone was seen once. V and J are TRBV18 and TRBJ1-4; a weak D match, TRBD1 (5 bases). CDR3 length equals 14 residues. The germline CDR1 and CDR2 sequences are KGHSH and LQKENI. V was shortened by 4 bases and J by 8 bases, with 14 bases between the two germline ends. The CDR3 spells CASSLRGMGEKLFF. The CDR3 DNA reads as TGTGCCAGCTCACTCCGGGGGATGGGAGAAAAACTGTTTTTT.